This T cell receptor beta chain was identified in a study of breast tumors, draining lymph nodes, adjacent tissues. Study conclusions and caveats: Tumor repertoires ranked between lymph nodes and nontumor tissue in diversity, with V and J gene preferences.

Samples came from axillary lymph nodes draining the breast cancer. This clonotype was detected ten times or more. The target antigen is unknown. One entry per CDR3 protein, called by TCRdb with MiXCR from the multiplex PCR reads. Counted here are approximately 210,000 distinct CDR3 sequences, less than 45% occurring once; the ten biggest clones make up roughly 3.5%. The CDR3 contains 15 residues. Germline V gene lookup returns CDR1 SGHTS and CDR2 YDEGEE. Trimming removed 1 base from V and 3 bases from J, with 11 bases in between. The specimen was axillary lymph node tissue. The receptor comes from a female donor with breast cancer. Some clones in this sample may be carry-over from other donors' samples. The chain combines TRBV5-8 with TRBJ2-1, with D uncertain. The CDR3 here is CASSLIGQDYNEQFF. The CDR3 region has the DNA TGTGCCAGCAGCTTGATAGGTCAGGACTACAATGAGCAGTTCTTC.